These 15 T cell receptor beta chains were all obtained from the same sample, sequenced in a study of siplizumab effects on memory and regulatory T cells. This table comes from immunoSEQ multiplex PCR, and its TCRdb copy is limited to in-frame clones, with some not included. The profile covers some 110,000 clones, with about 93% appearing a single time and approximately 0.32% taken by the ten largest. The sample was CD4+ T cells sorted from blood. The receptor set was obtained from a human donor in good health.

CDR3 DNA sequence: TGTGCCAGCAGCCATCAGAGCCACCAGCCCCAGCATTTT. Translation: CASSHQSHQPQHF. The gene calls are TRBV6-5 and TRBJ1-5; no clear D gene. The CDR3 consists of 13 residues. CDR1 is MNHEY and CDR2 is SVGAGI in the germline V gene. V dropped 6 bases and J dropped 7 bases, with 13 bases sitting between them.

V is TRBV7-9 and J is TRBJ1-1, with D possibly matching TRBD1 (5 bases). V was cut by 10 bases and J by 4 bases, with 19 bases left in between. Germline-derived CDR1 and CDR2 are SEHNR and FQNEAQ (reference sequence). This CDR3 has 14 residues. Here the CDR3 reads CATENLGGATEAFF. The CDR3 nucleotides are TGTGCCACCGAAAACCTGGGGGGAGCCACTGAAGCTTTCTTT.

The chain employs TRBV15 and TRBJ2-2; TRBD2 is a possible D gene (5 bases). V lost 6 bases and J 7 bases, leaving 18 bases between the germline ends. Per germline, CDR1 LNHNV and CDR2 YYDKDF (reference sequence). CDR3 length: 15 amino acids. The CDR3 nucleotides are TGTGCCACCAGGTTGAGGGATTCGGGTCACGGGGAGCTGTTTTTT. Encoded protein: CATRLRDSGHGELFF.

V and J are TRBV5-1 and TRBJ1-2, with a possible D match to TRBD1 (6 bases). There are 12 residues in the CDR3. The V end was cut by 4 bases, the J end by 3 bases, with 7 bases between. CDR1 is SGHRS and CDR2 is YFSETQ in the germline V gene. The CDR3 sequence is CASSPGDYGYTF. The CDR3 DNA sequence: TGCGCCAGCAGCCCAGGGGACTATGGCTACACCTTC.

This rearrangement joins TRBV19 to TRBJ2-3; 12 bases are a match to TRBD1. There are 14 residues in the CDR3. Germline V gene lookup returns CDR1 LNHDA and CDR2 SQIVND (reference sequence). V was clipped by 4 bases and J by 8 bases; unmatched bases: 4. CDR3 coding DNA: TGTGCCAGTAGTACGGGACAGGGGGCCTTTACGCAGTATTTT. Translation: CASSTGQGAFTQYF.

This clone appeared once. Compared with germline, one end of the junction differs, possibly owing to a read error. This chain connects TRBV7-9 to TRBJ2-3, with D unclear. Germline CDR1 SEHNR, CDR2 FQNEAQ (reference sequence). The CDR3 totals 12 residues. CDR3 bases: TGTGCCAGCAGCTTAAGGGCAGAAACGCAGTATTTT. Its protein is CASSLRAETQYF.

CDR3 in DNA: TGTGCTAGTGGCCGTGCCGGGACTCAATTCAATGAGCAGTTCTTC. This sequence encodes CASGRAGTQFNEQFF. The chain links TRBV12-5 to TRBJ2-1; TRBD2 is a possible D gene (6 bases). The V and J ends lost 6 bases and 6 bases respectively, with 18 bases between them. The CDR3 runs to 15 residues. Germline V gene lookup returns CDR1 LGHNT and CDR2 FRNRAP.

The rearrangement uses TRBV5-3 and TRBJ2-1, with 9 positions matching TRBD2. TRBV5-3 is an open reading frame whose function is uncertain. The CDR3 consists of 16 residues. V dropped 2 bases and J dropped 4; count of bases not matched to a gene: 7. The CDR3 reads CARSFASGDKYNEQFF. The CDR3 coding sequence is TGTGCCAGAAGCTTTGCTAGCGGGGACAAATACAATGAGCAGTTCTTC.

The chain joins TRBV30 to TRBJ1-1; 7 nucleotides match TRBD1. Per the germline V gene, CDR1 is GTSNPN and CDR2 is SVGIG (reference sequence). The CDR3 is 21 residues long. Trimming took 5 bases from V and 2 from J; bases not matched to a gene: 29. The CDR3 nucleotides are TGTGCCTGGCTACCCGGTTTAGGCCCTTATCCCCACAGGGGCAGAAACACTGAAGCTTTCTTT. Amino acids: CAWLPGLGPYPHRGRNTEAFF. The whole variable domain, filled in from reference TRBV30 and TRBJ1-1, reads SQTIHQWPATLVQPVGSPLSLECTVEGTSNPNLYWYRQAAGRGLQLLFYSVGIGQISSEVPQNLSASRPQDRQFILSSKKLLLSDSGFYLCAWLPGLGPYPHRGRNTEAFFGQGTRLTVV.

This clone was seen once. The chain is built from TRBV30 and TRBJ1-5; 9 bases are shared with TRBD1. The CDR3 covers 14 residues. CDR1 and CDR2 (germline): GTSNPN, SVGIG (reference sequence). With 2 bases clipped from V and 4 bases from J, the junction kept 3 bases outside the gene matches. The chain's CDR3 is CAWSTDRGNQPQHF. CDR3 nucleotide sequence: TGTGCCTGGAGTACCGACAGGGGGAATCAGCCCCAGCATTTT.

CDR3 protein: CAIRDSRPGELFF. The CDR3 DNA sequence: TGTGCCATCAGGGACAGTCGACCCGGGGAGCTGTTTTTT. The chain is built from TRBV10-3 and TRBJ2-2; D is possibly TRBD1 (6 bases). This CDR3 has 13 amino acids. Trimming took 6 bases from V and 6 from J, leaving 11 bases between them. CDR1 is ENHRY and CDR2 is SYGVKD in the germline V gene.

The chain joins TRBV6-5 to TRBJ2-5; D possibly corresponds to TRBD1 (5 bases). The tail of the sequence fits TRBJ2-7 better, so the J call may be wrong. This CDR3 has 14 residues. Germline V gives CDR1 MNHEY, CDR2 SVGAGI. CDR3 sequence reads: CASSWAGQSYEQYF. The CDR3, as DNA: TGTGCCAGCAGTTGGGCAGGACAAAGCTACGAGCAGTACTTC.

The V and J genes are TRBV5-3 and TRBJ1-5; no clear D. TRBV5-3 is an ORF; its function is uncertain. The CDR3 extends over 14 amino acids. Trimming took off 2 bases at V and 11 bases at J, with 17 bases between the two ends. The CDR3 DNA follows: TGTGCCAGAAGCTTTTTCCTTCGGGGATGGTCCCAGCATTTT. It translates to CARSFFLRGWSQHF.

The V call is TRBV6-5, the J call TRBJ2-2; possible D gene TRBD1, 6 bases. Germline V gene sequence: CDR1 MNHEY, CDR2 SVGAGI. This CDR3 spans 14 amino acids. V was shortened by 7 bases and J by 4 bases, with 13 bases between the two germline ends. As DNA, the CDR3 is TGTGCCAGCACCCGGACAGAGCGCACCGGGGAGCTGTTTTTT. Its translation: CASTRTERTGELFF.

The chain is built from TRBV11-2 and TRBJ1-2; D uncertain. Trimming removed 2 bases from V and 3 bases from J, with 7 bases in between. The CDR3 loop spans 13 amino acids. Germline V gene data show CDR1 as SGHAT and CDR2 as FQNNGV. The CDR3 DNA sequence: TGTGCCAGCAGCTTATGGCTCGACTATGGCTACACCTTC. Protein sequence: CASSLWLDYGYTF.